This TCR beta chain was profiled in a study of cytomegalovirus exposure and HLA in healthy donors. Trimming shortened V by 4 bases and J by 11 bases, and 10 bases separated the two germline ends. Germline V lookup: CDR1 SQVTM, CDR2 ANQGSEA. The CDR3 is 10 residues long. It was with 60 Vbeta and 13 Jbeta primers that the PCR ran. The data were produced by immunoSEQ multiplex PCR, yet TCRdb's version contains in-frame clones alone and is incomplete. Of fewer than 150,000 clones detected, approximately 80% appear once; the ten largest clones hold 3.7%. Sequenced input: PBMCs. The chain links TRBV29-1 to TRBJ2-3; the D is unclear. This TCR derives from a human donor in good health. The DNA for the CDR3 is TGCAGCGTTGTTCTAGGCGGGCAGTATTTT. It is translated as CSVVLGGQYF.